These T cell receptor beta chains were read from a single sample in a study of T cells in Graves' hyperthyroidism and ophthalmopathy. TCRdb ran MiXCR on the multiplex PCR reads and lists one entry per CDR3 protein. The sample lists hundreds of thousands of distinct CDR3 sequences, 15% to 20% occurring once. The sequenced sample was blood. The receptor source for this set is a woman between 55 and 75 years old with Graves' ophthalmopathy. The CDR3 runs from the conserved cysteine through the conserved F or W. Each record gives: D gene, V gene, J gene, clone size, CDR3 protein, CDR3 DNA. D genes are given only for firm matches. Some rows mark clone size as missing; the rest say once, few, many or name a class of expanded clone.

d_gene: NA; v_gene: TRBV6-5; j_gene: TRBJ1-2; abundance: many; CDR3aa: CASSYGSAGRYGYTF; CDR3nt: TGTGCCAGCAGTTACGGATCAGCAGGACGCTATGGCTACACCTTC
d_gene: NA; v_gene: TRBV6-2/TRBV6-3; j_gene: TRBJ2-5; abundance: NA; CDR3aa: CASRARGETQYF; CDR3nt: TGTGCCAGCAGGGCCCGGGGGGAGACCCAGTACTTC
d_gene: NA; v_gene: TRBV11-2; j_gene: TRBJ2-7; abundance: NA; CDR3aa: CASSLSTGPHEQYF; CDR3nt: TGTGCCAGCAGCTTATCAACAGGGCCGCACGAGCAGTACTTC
d_gene: TRBD1; v_gene: TRBV4-2; j_gene: TRBJ1-5; abundance: few; CDR3aa: CASSQVYRGREPQHF; CDR3nt: TGTGCCAGCAGCCAAGTCTACAGGGGGAGGGAGCCCCAGCATTTT
d_gene: NA; v_gene: TRBV7-8; j_gene: TRBJ2-2; abundance: NA; CDR3aa: CASSLFQNTGEPFF; CDR3nt: TGTGCCAGCAGCTTATTCCAAAACACCGGGGAGCCGTTTTTT
d_gene: TRBD1; v_gene: TRBV27; j_gene: TRBJ1-2; abundance: NA; CDR3aa: CASSLSRTGSGYTF; CDR3nt: TGTGCCAGCAGTTTATCGAGGACAGGGTCTGGCTACACCTTC
d_gene: TRBD2; v_gene: TRBV6-2/TRBV6-3; j_gene: TRBJ2-3; abundance: NA; CDR3aa: CASSGTSGGWRDTQYF; CDR3nt: TGTGCCAGCAGTGGTACTAGCGGGGGATGGAGAGATACGCAGTATTTT
d_gene: TRBD2; v_gene: TRBV12-5; j_gene: TRBJ2-5; abundance: many; CDR3aa: CASGLVLAGGPYYQETQYF; CDR3nt: TGTGCTAGTGGTTTGGTCCTAGCGGGAGGGCCCTATTACCAAGAGACCCAGTACTTC
d_gene: TRBD2; v_gene: TRBV7-9; j_gene: TRBJ2-5; abundance: NA; CDR3aa: CASSFPRSSGQETQYF; CDR3nt: TGTGCCAGCAGCTTTCCGCGGTCTAGCGGACAAGAGACCCAGTACTTC
d_gene: NA; v_gene: TRBV3-1; j_gene: TRBJ2-2; abundance: many; CDR3aa: CASSRQLTGPGELFF; CDR3nt: TGTGCCAGCAGCCGACAACTTACAGGGCCCGGGGAGCTGTTTTTT
d_gene: TRBD1; v_gene: TRBV7-2; j_gene: TRBJ2-7; abundance: many; CDR3aa: CASSVRQGGQQYF; CDR3nt: TGTGCCAGCAGCGTCCGACAGGGCGGACAGCAGTACTTC
d_gene: NA; v_gene: TRBV7-7; j_gene: TRBJ2-3; abundance: few; CDR3aa: CASSLEQLDTQYF; CDR3nt: TGTGCTAGCAGCTTAGAGCAGCTAGATACGCAGTATTTT
d_gene: NA; v_gene: TRBV5-1; j_gene: TRBJ1-1; abundance: NA; CDR3aa: CASSSQDSRDAEAFF; CDR3nt: TGCGCCAGCAGCTCCCAGGACTCCCGGGACGCTGAAGCTTTCTTT
d_gene: NA; v_gene: TRBV7-9; j_gene: TRBJ1-1; abundance: many; CDR3aa: CASSSPIGGPMNTEAFF; CDR3nt: TGTGCCAGCAGCTCCCCTATAGGGGGACCTATGAACACTGAAGCTTTCTTT
d_gene: NA; v_gene: TRBV12-3/TRBV12-4; j_gene: TRBJ2-7; abundance: NA; CDR3aa: CASGPSEPSGEQYF; CDR3nt: TGTGCCAGCGGCCCCTCGGAGCCGTCGGGTGAGCAGTACTTC
d_gene: TRBD1; v_gene: TRBV20-1; j_gene: TRBJ1-5; abundance: many; CDR3aa: CSARVGQIGNQPQHF; CDR3nt: TGCAGTGCTAGAGTGGGACAGATTGGCAATCAGCCCCAGCATTTT
d_gene: NA; v_gene: TRBV5-1; j_gene: TRBJ1-4; abundance: many; CDR3aa: CASSLPTGVTNEKLFF; CDR3nt: TGCGCCAGCAGCTTGCCGACGGGCGTAACTAATGAAAAACTGTTTTTT
d_gene: TRBD2; v_gene: TRBV29-1; j_gene: TRBJ2-1; abundance: many; CDR3aa: CSVSSGRDNEQFF; CDR3nt: TGCAGCGTTTCTAGCGGGAGGGACAATGAGCAGTTCTTC
d_gene: NA; v_gene: TRBV6-1; j_gene: TRBJ1-6; abundance: NA; CDR3aa: CASSTGTWLNSPLHF; CDR3nt: TGTGCCAGCAGTACCGGGACATGGCTGAATTCACCCCTCCACTTT
d_gene: TRBD2; v_gene: TRBV7-9; j_gene: TRBJ2-3; abundance: many; CDR3aa: CASSLPRTSGRADTQYF; CDR3nt: TGTGCCAGCAGCCTACCCCGGACTAGCGGGAGGGCAGATACGCAGTATTTT
d_gene: TRBD1; v_gene: TRBV27; j_gene: TRBJ1-4; abundance: medium-sized; CDR3aa: CASSFLTGGAYEKLFF; CDR3nt: TGTGCCAGCAGTTTCCTGACAGGGGGCGCGTATGAAAAACTGTTTTTT
d_gene: TRBD1; v_gene: TRBV5-1; j_gene: TRBJ2-2; abundance: few; CDR3aa: CASSLLGTGTSGELFF; CDR3nt: TGCGCCAGCAGTCTGCTGGGGACAGGGACGTCCGGGGAGCTGTTTTTT
d_gene: TRBD2; v_gene: TRBV7-2; j_gene: TRBJ2-3; abundance: many; CDR3aa: CASSLALAGTDTQYF; CDR3nt: TGTGCCAGCAGCTTAGCGCTAGCGGGCACAGATACGCAGTATTTT
d_gene: NA; v_gene: TRBV12-3/TRBV12-4; j_gene: TRBJ2-1; abundance: many; CDR3aa: CASMTTSYNEQFF; CDR3nt: TGTGCCAGCATGACTACCTCCTACAATGAGCAGTTCTTC
d_gene: NA; v_gene: TRBV28; j_gene: TRBJ1-2; abundance: once; CDR3aa: CASSLYGGLRGYGYTF; CDR3nt: TGTGCCAGCAGTTTATACGGCGGACTCCGGGGCTATGGCTACACCTTC
d_gene: NA; v_gene: TRBV27; j_gene: TRBJ1-6; abundance: few; CDR3aa: CASSPTQVNNSPLHF; CDR3nt: TGTGCCAGCAGCCCAACGCAGGTTAATAATTCACCCCTCCACTTT
d_gene: NA; v_gene: TRBV27; j_gene: TRBJ2-3; abundance: NA; CDR3aa: CASHQTGRALDVLSDTQYF; CDR3nt: TGTGCCAGCCATCAAACGGGGCGGGCACTAGATGTATTGTCGGATACGCAGTATTTT
d_gene: TRBD1; v_gene: TRBV4-2; j_gene: TRBJ2-3; abundance: many; CDR3aa: CASSQLRDSFSTDTQYF; CDR3nt: TGTGCCAGCAGCCAACTCCGGGACAGCTTTAGCACAGATACGCAGTATTTT
d_gene: NA; v_gene: TRBV5-1; j_gene: TRBJ2-2; abundance: NA; CDR3aa: CASSLAGDTGELFF; CDR3nt: TGCGCCAGCAGCTTGGCCGGGGACACCGGGGAGCTGTTTTTT
d_gene: TRBD2; v_gene: TRBV20-1; j_gene: TRBJ2-7; abundance: few; CDR3aa: CSAPGLAGEGEQYF; CDR3nt: TGCAGTGCCCCAGGACTAGCGGGAGAGGGCGAGCAGTACTTC
d_gene: NA; v_gene: TRBV7-2; j_gene: TRBJ1-5; abundance: NA; CDR3aa: CASSSAYSNQPQHF; CDR3nt: TGTGCCAGCAGCTCAGCCTATAGCAATCAGCCCCAGCATTTT
d_gene: NA; v_gene: TRBV2; j_gene: TRBJ2-1; abundance: many; CDR3aa: CASSEIRSSYNEQFF; CDR3nt: TGTGCCAGCAGTGAAATACGCAGCTCCTACAATGAGCAGTTCTTC
d_gene: NA; v_gene: TRBV4-2; j_gene: TRBJ2-5; abundance: many; CDR3aa: CASSPSPRQETQYF; CDR3nt: TGTGCCAGCAGCCCGTCCCCCAGACAAGAGACCCAGTACTTC
d_gene: NA; v_gene: TRBV14; j_gene: TRBJ2-7; abundance: many; CDR3aa: CASSQKQVLAYEQYF; CDR3nt: TGTGCCAGCAGCCAGAAACAGGTCCTGGCCTACGAGCAGTACTTC
d_gene: TRBD1; v_gene: TRBV6-2/TRBV6-3; j_gene: TRBJ1-1; abundance: NA; CDR3aa: CASWTGPNTEAFF; CDR3nt: TGTGCCAGCTGGACAGGGCCGAACACTGAAGCTTTCTTT
d_gene: NA; v_gene: TRBV29-1; j_gene: TRBJ2-1; abundance: NA; CDR3aa: CSVNVVGDLSGQFF; CDR3nt: TGCAGCGTTAATGTGGTAGGGGACCTTTCAGGGCAGTTCTTC
d_gene: NA; v_gene: TRBV27; j_gene: TRBJ1-5; abundance: many; CDR3aa: CASSLGLSNQPQHF; CDR3nt: TGTGCCAGCAGTTTGGGCTTGAGCAATCAGCCCCAGCATTTT
d_gene: NA; v_gene: TRBV11-2; j_gene: TRBJ2-3; abundance: many; CDR3aa: CASSLSGVVTDTQYF; CDR3nt: TGTGCCAGCAGCCTCTCGGGAGTGGTTACAGATACGCAGTATTTT
d_gene: TRBD1; v_gene: TRBV7-2; j_gene: TRBJ2-3; abundance: many; CDR3aa: CASSPTGGTDTQYF; CDR3nt: TGTGCCAGCAGCCCGACAGGGGGCACAGATACGCAGTATTTT
d_gene: NA; v_gene: TRBV4-1; j_gene: TRBJ1-1; abundance: many; CDR3aa: CASTQGTVTTEAFF; CDR3nt: TGCGCCAGCACCCAGGGGACCGTCACGACTGAAGCTTTCTTT
d_gene: TRBD1; v_gene: TRBV4-1; j_gene: TRBJ1-1; abundance: few; CDR3aa: CASSQQRMGQTVVEAFF; CDR3nt: TGCGCCAGCAGCCAGCAAAGAATGGGACAGACGGTGGTCGAGGCTTTCTTT
d_gene: NA; v_gene: TRBV4-3; j_gene: TRBJ1-2; abundance: NA; CDR3aa: CASSNGGIKSVHYGYTF; CDR3nt: TGCGCCAGCAGCAATGGAGGGATTAAGAGCGTACACTATGGCTACACCTTC
d_gene: NA; v_gene: TRBV20-1; j_gene: TRBJ2-7; abundance: many; CDR3aa: CSARGSTASYEQYF; CDR3nt: TGCAGTGCTAGAGGATCGACAGCGTCCTACGAGCAGTACTTC
d_gene: TRBD1; v_gene: TRBV2; j_gene: TRBJ1-5; abundance: many; CDR3aa: CASSGGGGNQPQHF; CDR3nt: TGTGCCAGCAGCGGAGGGGGCGGCAATCAGCCCCAGCATTTT
d_gene: NA; v_gene: TRBV6-1; j_gene: TRBJ2-6; abundance: NA; CDR3aa: CASSEDLLLGYGANVLTF; CDR3nt: TGTGCCAGCAGTGAAGACCTGCTATTAGGATATGGGGCCAACGTCCTGACTTTC
d_gene: NA; v_gene: TRBV5-6; j_gene: TRBJ2-3; abundance: few; CDR3aa: CASSFVRLDTQYF; CDR3nt: TGTGCCAGCAGCTTTGTGCGGTTAGATACGCAGTATTTT
d_gene: NA; v_gene: TRBV6-6; j_gene: TRBJ2-7; abundance: many; CDR3aa: CASSYSSVPTDSYEQYF; CDR3nt: TGTGCCAGCAGTTACTCAAGCGTCCCGACAGACTCCTACGAGCAGTACTTC
d_gene: TRBD2; v_gene: TRBV25-1; j_gene: TRBJ2-2; abundance: NA; CDR3aa: CASSDAGGGTGELFF; CDR3nt: TGTGCCAGCAGTGACGCGGGAGGTGGGACCGGGGAGCTGTTTTTT
d_gene: NA; v_gene: TRBV2; j_gene: TRBJ1-4; abundance: many; CDR3aa: CASALSANEKLFF; CDR3nt: TGTGCCAGCGCCCTGTCGGCTAATGAAAAACTGTTTTTT
d_gene: NA; v_gene: TRBV9; j_gene: TRBJ2-3; abundance: few; CDR3aa: CASSVGGLSTDTQYF; CDR3nt: TGTGCCAGCAGCGTAGGAGGGCTTAGCACAGATACGCAGTATTTT
d_gene: TRBD1; v_gene: TRBV3-1; j_gene: TRBJ2-5; abundance: many; CDR3aa: CASSSHFTRTGGETQYF; CDR3nt: TGTGCCAGCAGCTCACACTTTACCCGGACAGGCGGGGAGACCCAGTACTTC
d_gene: NA; v_gene: TRBV11-2; j_gene: TRBJ1-1; abundance: many; CDR3aa: CASSLPTPEAFF; CDR3nt: TGTGCCAGCAGCTTACCGACCCCTGAAGCTTTCTTT
d_gene: NA; v_gene: TRBV6-9; j_gene: TRBJ2-1; abundance: NA; CDR3aa: CASSSLGEQFF; CDR3nt: TGTGCCAGCAGTTCACTTGGTGAGCAGTTCTTC
d_gene: NA; v_gene: TRBV2; j_gene: TRBJ2-7; abundance: many; CDR3aa: CASSEYPGSLEYEQYF; CDR3nt: TGTGCCAGCAGTGAATATCCGGGGTCCCTCGAATACGAGCAGTACTTC
d_gene: TRBD2; v_gene: TRBV7-2; j_gene: TRBJ2-2; abundance: NA; CDR3aa: CASSARLAGVLNTGELFF; CDR3nt: TGTGCCAGCAGCGCGAGACTAGCGGGAGTACTCAACACCGGGGAGCTGTTTTTT
d_gene: NA; v_gene: TRBV4-1; j_gene: TRBJ2-1; abundance: NA; CDR3aa: CASSQGQGGLVVF; CDR3nt: TGCGCCAGCAGCCAAGGACAGGGGGGACTAGTGGTCTTC
d_gene: TRBD2; v_gene: TRBV4-2; j_gene: TRBJ2-1; abundance: few; CDR3aa: CASSQVAQWASGGREQFF; CDR3nt: TGTGCCAGCAGCCAAGTGGCTCAATGGGCTAGCGGGGGGCGTGAGCAGTTCTTC
d_gene: NA; v_gene: TRBV20-1; j_gene: TRBJ2-7; abundance: many; CDR3aa: CSARESWRADEQYF; CDR3nt: TGCAGTGCTAGAGAATCTTGGAGGGCCGACGAGCAGTACTTC
d_gene: NA; v_gene: TRBV27; j_gene: TRBJ1-6; abundance: many; CDR3aa: CASSQRNNSPLHF; CDR3nt: TGTGCCAGCAGTCAGAGAAATAATTCACCCCTCCACTTT
d_gene: NA; v_gene: TRBV4-3; j_gene: TRBJ1-5; abundance: few; CDR3aa: CASSQSFDSNQPQHF; CDR3nt: TGCGCCAGCAGCCAAAGTTTTGATAGCAATCAGCCCCAGCATTTT